This TCR beta chain was sequenced during a study of blood T cell repertoires in COVID-19. Study-level information: PBMCs, B-cell-depleted T cells, or T cells were the source of the cDNA or gDNA that made up the material.

Germline CDR1 SGDLS, CDR2 YYNGEE. After removal of 2 bases from V and 8 bases from J, the junction contained 14 bases not matched to a gene. CDR3 size: 17 residues. Produced via immunoSEQ multiplex PCR; TCRdb's table is partial and in-frame only. The repertoire holds 150,000 to 200,000 clones, with about 88% as singletons. The source is a woman aged 25 to 39 with active or convalescent COVID-19. V usage is TRBV9 and J usage is TRBJ1-4; TRBD1 matches 8 bases. Material: peripheral blood. Here the CDR3 DNA reads TGTGCCAGCAGCGTGTCGGTTGAGACAGGGGAAGACGAAAAACTGTTTTTT. This encodes CASSVSVETGEDEKLFF.